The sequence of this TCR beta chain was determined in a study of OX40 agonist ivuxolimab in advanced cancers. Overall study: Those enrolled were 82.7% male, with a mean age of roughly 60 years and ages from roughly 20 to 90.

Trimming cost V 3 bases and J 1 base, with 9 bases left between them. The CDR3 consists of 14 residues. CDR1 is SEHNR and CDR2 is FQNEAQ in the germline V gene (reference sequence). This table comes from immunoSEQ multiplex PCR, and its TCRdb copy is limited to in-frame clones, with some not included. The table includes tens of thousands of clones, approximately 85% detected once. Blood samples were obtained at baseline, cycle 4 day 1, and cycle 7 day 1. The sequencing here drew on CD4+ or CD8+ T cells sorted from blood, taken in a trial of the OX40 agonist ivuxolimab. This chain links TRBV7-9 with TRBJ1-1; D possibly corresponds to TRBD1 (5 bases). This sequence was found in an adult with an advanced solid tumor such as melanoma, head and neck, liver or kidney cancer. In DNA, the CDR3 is TGTGCCAGCAGCTTTAACCAGGGGAACACTGAAGCTTTCTTT. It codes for CASSFNQGNTEAFF.